This T cell receptor beta chain was profiled in a study of identical twins. V lost 1 base, J lost 0 bases, and 6 bases lay in between. The CDR3 consists of 14 residues. The germline gives CDR1 WSHSY, CDR2 SAAADI. TCRdb independently ran MiXCR on the 5' RACE reads; one entry per CDR3 protein. The data show 400,000 to 550,000 distinct CDR3 sequences, with 20% to 30% seen just once and roughly 3% held by the top ten. This clonotype was counted between two and nine times. These data also formed part of another study, on T cells expressing NK-cell markers.

Material for sequencing was CD4+ T cells sorted from blood. The chain combines TRBV10-2 with TRBJ2-5; unclear D gene. The TCR was taken from a woman between 18 and 30 years old in good health. CDR3 bases: TGCGCCAGCAGTGAGTTGGGATACCAAGAGACCCAGTACTTC. This translates into CASSELGYQETQYF.